Shown below are 26 T cell receptor beta chains from a single sample sequenced in a study of tumor and adjacent non-tumor tissue in lung cancer. TCRbeta libraries were built with three rounds of nested PCR, modified from ARM-PCR. TCRdb used MiXCR to reprocess the multiplex PCR reads, holding one entry per CDR3 protein. This table holds roughly 140,000 distinct CDR3 sequences, approximately 70% found once. This sample's RNA came from whole unsorted tissue. Source material: lung tumor tissue. The receptors were gathered from a man in his fifties or sixties with small cell lung cancer.

Worth noting for this clonotype: The junction departs from germline at one end; a sequencing error may be responsible. The chain links TRBV11-1 to TRBJ2-3; D gene unclear. In germline, CDR1 is SGHAT, CDR2 FQDESV (reference sequence). The CDR3 is made up of 14 amino acids. Written as DNA, the CDR3 is TGCGCCAGCAGCCCTGGTCAGATCACAGATACGCAGTATTTT. It codes for CASSPGQITDTQYF.

This clonotype was detected only a few times. The CDR3 nucleotides are TGTGCCAGCAGCCCCTACGGCCTACACGGCTACACCTTC. Protein: CASSPYGLHGYTF. This sequence joins TRBV5-8 and TRBJ1-2; D unresolved. The CDR3 totals 13 residues. The ends were cut back, 4 bases at V and 8 bases at J, with 15 bases in the middle. Germline-derived CDR1 and CDR2 are SGHTS and YDEGEE.

This clonotype was seen ten or more times. The genes are TRBV6-5 and TRBJ2-3; D unresolved. V was cut by 2 bases and J by 0 bases, with 12 bases left in between. Germline V gene data show CDR1 as MNHEY and CDR2 as SVGAGI. The CDR3 covers 16 residues. CDR3 loop: CASSYASYASTDTQYF. CDR3 nucleotide sequence: TGTGCCAGCAGTTACGCCAGTTACGCTAGCACAGATACGCAGTATTTT.

Note on this clonotype: Relative to the germline gene, one junction end is altered; a read error may explain this. V gene TRBV5-5 combines with J gene TRBJ2-3, with D possibly being TRBD2 (6 bases). The CDR3 is made up of 15 amino acids. Germline CDR1 is SGHKS and CDR2 is YYEKEE (reference sequence). In DNA, the CDR3 is TGTGCCAACAGCTCCAGGACAACTAGCACAGATACGCAATATTTT. Its translation is CANSSRTTSTDTQYF.

As to this clonotype: A much larger clone lies a single base off, so this may be a read error. This chain connects TRBV6-5 to TRBJ1-1; TRBD1 matches at 8 bases. The CDR3 spans 15 residues. Germline loops: CDR1 MNHEY, CDR2 SVGAGI. CDR3 region: CASSYLGTGNTEDFF. The CDR3 nucleotides are TGTGCCAGCAGTTACCTCGGGACAGGAAACACTGAAGATTTCTTT.

The genes are TRBV20-1 and TRBJ2-5; possible D gene TRBD1, 6 bases. The CDR3 spans 13 residues. Trimming took off 4 bases at V and 5 bases at J, with 14 bases between the two ends. In germline, CDR1 is DFQATT, CDR2 SNEGSKA (reference sequence). CDR3 protein: CSAMGTWQETQYF. The CDR3 coding sequence is TGCAGTGCTATGGGGACATGGCAGGAGACCCAGTACTTC.

The chain recombines TRBV29-1 with TRBJ2-1; D is perhaps TRBD2 (8 bases). The germline CDR1 and CDR2 sequences are SQVTM and ANQGSEA. This CDR3 has 13 residues. Trimming removed 5 bases at V and 9 bases at J, with 17 bases between. CDR3: CSVKGGGRCEQFF. CDR3 DNA: TGCAGCGTTAAAGGGGGCGGGAGGTGTGAGCAGTTCTTC.

A word on this clonotype: One end of the junction fails to match germline, which may point to a read error. The V call is TRBV6-2 or TRBV6-3, the J call TRBJ2-3, with 13 bases identical to TRBD2. CDR1 MNHEY and CDR2 SVGEGT come from the germline V gene. The CDR3 is 16 residues long. The CDR3 nucleotides read TGTGCCAACAGTACGCGGACTAGCGGGAGTGTGGATACGCAGTATTTT. This codes for CANSTRTSGSVDTQYF.

This chain links TRBV7-8 with TRBJ2-1; a weak D match, TRBD1 (5 bases). The CDR3 is 13 residues long. Trimming cost V 11 bases and J 0 bases, with 11 bases left between them. Germline V CDR1 and CDR2: SGHVS, FQNEAQ. This chain's CDR3 is CAGQDGSYNEQFF. CDR3 coding DNA: TGTGCCGGACAAGATGGCTCCTACAATGAGCAGTTCTTC.

Regarding this clonotype: The CDR3 does not close with the conserved phenylalanine or tryptophan, likely indicating a read error. The V gene is TRBV11-3, the J gene TRBJ1-6; 9 bases are shared with TRBD1. Per the germline V gene, CDR1 is SGHNT and CDR2 is YENEEA. The CDR3 runs 20 residues. Trimming removed 9 bases from V and 7 bases from J; junction bases left unmatched: 25. CDR3 sequence (DNA): TGTGCCAGAGGCCAGCACCGGGACAGGGTCTCCACTCGAACAAATTCACCCCTCCACTCT. Translating gives CARGQHRDRVSTRTNSPLHS.

This clonotype was counted at least ten times. The CDR3 sequence: CASSDRVYYEQYF. DNA for the CDR3: TGTGCCAGCAGTGACAGGGTGTACTACGAGCAGTACTTC. The rearrangement links TRBV6-1 to TRBJ2-7; D possibly corresponds to TRBD1 (5 bases). With 3 bases removed from V and 3 bases from J, the gap between germline ends came to 9 bases. The CDR3 spans 13 residues. Germline V lookup: CDR1 MNHNS, CDR2 SASEGT.

There are a few counts of this clonotype. This chain uses TRBV7-2 with TRBJ2-5; D possibly corresponds to TRBD2 (5 bases). The ends were cut back, 4 bases at V and 0 bases at J, with 12 bases in the middle. The CDR3 spans 15 residues. CDR1 and CDR2 (germline): SGHTA, FQGNSA. CDR3 loop: CASSSPRGYQETQYF. As DNA, the CDR3 is TGTGCCAGCAGCTCCCCCCGAGGGTACCAAGAGACCCAGTACTTC.

A remark on this clonotype: Mismatch with germline at one junction end may stem from a read error. The V and J genes are TRBV11-1 and TRBJ2-7; D may be TRBD1 (5 bases). CDR3 length equals 13 residues. Germline V gene lookup returns CDR1 SGHAT and CDR2 FQDESV (reference sequence). The DNA of the CDR3 is TGTGCCAACAGCCCCGGACATTTCTACGAGCAGTACTTC. Translation gives CANSPGHFYEQYF.

This clonotype was observed a few times. This sequence joins TRBV20-1 and TRBJ2-6; unclear D gene. Trimming cost V 6 bases and J 1 base, with 13 bases left between them. Germline assignment: CDR1 DFQATT and CDR2 SNEGSKA (reference sequence). The CDR3 has 15 residues. CDR3 region: CSANDRVSGANVLTF. DNA of the CDR3: TGCAGTGCCAACGATCGAGTATCTGGGGCCAACGTCCTGACTTTC.

This clonotype has at least ten counts. At one of its ends the junction is not consistent with the germline gene, which may arise from a read error. The chain carries TRBV11-2 and TRBJ2-7; no definite D call. Germline loops: CDR1 SGHAT, CDR2 FQNNGV. This CDR3 has 13 amino acids. The CDR3 reads CASSLDLRREQYF. The CDR3 DNA reads TGTGCCAGCAGCCTAGACCTACGACGGGAGCAGTACTTC.

The chain has TRBV6-1 and TRBJ2-7; 9 positions agree with TRBD1. The CDR3 runs 17 residues. V lost 8 bases and J lost 2; bases outside the gene matches: 16. Germline CDR1 and CDR2: MNHNS and SASEGT. CDR3 in amino acids: CASRGGTGGFTAYEQYV. As DNA, the CDR3 is TGTGCCAGCCGTGGCGGAACAGGGGGCTTCACGGCCTACGAGCAGTACGTC.

Regarding this clonotype: A clone one base away is much larger, so this may be a read error. The gene calls are TRBV6-5 and TRBJ2-1; 9 positions match TRBD2. There are 15 residues in the CDR3. The germline V gene encodes CDR1 MNHEY and CDR2 SVGAGI. The CDR3 coding sequence is TGTGCCAGCCAGCTGACTAGCGGCTCCTACAATGAGCACTTCTTC. Translated, it gives CASQLTSGSYNEHFF.

Concerning this clonotype: A much larger clone lies one base from this, so it may be a read error. The J gene is TRBJ1-5, the V gene TRBV10-3; D uncertain. The DNA matches TRBJ2-3 better at its end, which makes the J call doubtful. The germline gives CDR1 ENHRY, CDR2 SYGVKD. The length of the CDR3 is 11 residues. DNA of the CDR3: TGTGCCATCGTATACCATCAGCCCCAGTATTTT. This sequence encodes CAIVYHQPQYF.

Comments on this clonotype: Since no conserved phenylalanine or tryptophan closes the CDR3, a read error is the likely cause. The chain recombines TRBV11-3 with TRBJ2-1; no reliable D call. Germline V gives CDR1 SGHNT, CDR2 YENEEA. The length of the CDR3 is 13 residues. The CDR3 sequence is CVSSTKNEDEQFS. For the CDR3, the DNA is TGTGTCAGCAGCACAAAGAATGAGGATGAGCAGTTCTCG.

Remarks on this clonotype: At one end, the junction sequence differs from germline, possibly due to a read error. The CDR3 is CASSLNMVVGTLNF. The CDR3 DNA reads as TGTGCCAGCAGCTTAAATATGGTGGTAGGGACATTGAATTTT. This chain joins TRBV11-2 and TRBJ2-3; perhaps TRBD1 as D (6 bases). This CDR3 comprises 14 residues. The V gene's germline CDR1 is SGHAT and CDR2 FQNNGV.

About this clonotype itself: Relative to the germline gene, one junction end is altered; a read error may explain this. The chain recombines TRBV20-1 with TRBJ2-4; 7 nucleotides line up with TRBD1. The germline CDR1 and CDR2 sequences are DFQATT and SNEGSKA (reference sequence). The CDR3 covers 14 residues. This chain's CDR3 is CSAAGTAVGNIQYF. DNA for the CDR3: TGTAGTGCGGCCGGGACAGCTGTGGGAAACATTCAATACTTC.

In its sample, this clonotype was seen a few times. A clone one base away is much larger, so this may be a read error. This sequence joins TRBV23-1 and TRBJ2-2, with D tentatively TRBD2 (6 bases). TRBV23-1 is given ORF status, its function remaining uncertain. CDR3 length equals 20 residues. The CDR3 protein is CASSQSGRVPTFLNTGGLFF. Written as DNA, the CDR3 is TGCGCCAGCAGTCAATCGGGAAGGGTCCCGACCTTTTTGAACACCGGGGGGCTGTTTTTT.

This clonotype was observed a single time. A much larger clone differs by one base, so this may be a read error. The genes are TRBV7-8 and TRBJ2-2; D unresolved. V shed 8 bases and J shed 5 bases, with 15 bases lying between them. Germline assignment: CDR1 SGHVS and CDR2 FQNEAQ. CDR3 length: 14 residues. In DNA form, the CDR3 reads TGTGCCAGCGGCTCTCTGATCAGGACCGGGGAGCTGTTTTTT. Translated, it gives CASGSLIRTGELFF.

This clonotype is a singleton in its sample. Since no conserved phenylalanine or tryptophan closes the CDR3, a read error is the likely cause. The V and J genes are TRBV20-1 and TRBJ2-3, with 7 bases that match TRBD2. CDR3 length: 14 residues. V gave up 0 bases and J gave up 4 bases; unmatched junction bases: 4. In germline, CDR1 is DFQATT, CDR2 SNEGSKA (reference sequence). The CDR3 nucleotides are TGCAGTGCTAGAGATCGGGGGGACTCAGATACGCAGTATTTA. Protein: CSARDRGDSDTQYL.

This clonotype was counted only a few times. The chain uses TRBV6-6 and TRBJ2-2, with a weak D call TRBD2 (5 bases). Germline CDR1 and CDR2: MNHNY and SVGAGI (reference sequence). The V end was cut by 5 bases, the J end by 4 bases, with 14 bases between. This CDR3 is built from 15 residues. CDR3 loop: CASSGSRGITGELFF. Written as DNA, the CDR3 is TGTGCCAGCAGTGGATCCCGGGGTATCACCGGGGAGCTGTTTTTT.

The table lists this clonotype with many counts. CDR3 in amino acids: CSARRGGVRLETQYF. The CDR3 region has the DNA TGCAGTGCTAGGAGGGGGGGAGTGCGGTTGGAGACCCAGTACTTC. The rearrangement joins TRBV20-1 to TRBJ2-5, with TRBD2 as a possible D gene (7 bases). The germline V and J ends were trimmed by 3 bases and 5 bases, with 19 bases remaining between them. CDR1 and CDR2 from the germline V gene are DFQATT and SNEGSKA (reference sequence). The CDR3 covers 15 residues.